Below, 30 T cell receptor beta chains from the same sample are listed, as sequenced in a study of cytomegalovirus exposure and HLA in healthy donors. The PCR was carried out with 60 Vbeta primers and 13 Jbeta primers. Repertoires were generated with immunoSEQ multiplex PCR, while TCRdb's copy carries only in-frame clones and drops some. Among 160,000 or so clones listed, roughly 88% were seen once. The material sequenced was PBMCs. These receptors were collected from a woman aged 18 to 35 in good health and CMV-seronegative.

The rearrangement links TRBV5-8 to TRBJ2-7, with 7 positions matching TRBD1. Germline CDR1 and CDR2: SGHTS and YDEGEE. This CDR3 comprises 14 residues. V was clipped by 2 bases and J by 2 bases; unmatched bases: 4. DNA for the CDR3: TGTGCCAGCAGCTTAATTAGGGGGCCCTACGAGCAGTACTTC. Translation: CASSLIRGPYEQYF. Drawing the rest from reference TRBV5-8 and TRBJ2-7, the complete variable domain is EAGVTQSPTHLIKTRGQQATLRCSPISGHTSVYWYQQALGLGLQFLLWYDEGEERNRGNFPPRFSGRQFPNYSSELNVNALELEDSALYLCASSLIRGPYEQYFGPGTRLTVT.

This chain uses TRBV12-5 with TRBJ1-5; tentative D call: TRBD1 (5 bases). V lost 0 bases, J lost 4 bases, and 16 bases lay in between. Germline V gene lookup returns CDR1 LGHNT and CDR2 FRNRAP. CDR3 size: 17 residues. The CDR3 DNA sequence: TGTGCTAGTGGTTTGGTAATAGGGGAGGTGTGGAATCAGCCCCAGCATTTT. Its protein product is CASGLVIGEVWNQPQHF.

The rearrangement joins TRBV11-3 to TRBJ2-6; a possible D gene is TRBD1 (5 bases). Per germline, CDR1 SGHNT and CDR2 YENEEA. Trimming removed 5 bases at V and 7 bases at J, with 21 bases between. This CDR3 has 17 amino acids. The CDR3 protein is CASSSPDTNLRANVLTF. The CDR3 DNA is TGTGCCAGCAGCAGCCCGGACACAAACCTGAGAGCCAACGTCCTGACTTTC.

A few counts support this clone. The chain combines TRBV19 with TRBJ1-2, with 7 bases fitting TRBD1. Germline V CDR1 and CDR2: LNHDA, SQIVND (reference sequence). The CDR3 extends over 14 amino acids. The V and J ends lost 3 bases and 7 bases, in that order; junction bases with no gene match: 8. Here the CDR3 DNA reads TGTGCCAGTAGTATTCAGGGGGGAGGCGCTGGCTACACCTTC. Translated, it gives CASSIQGGGAGYTF. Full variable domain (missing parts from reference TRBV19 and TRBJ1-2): DGGITQSPKYLFRKEGQNVTLSCEQNLNHDAMYWYRQDPGQGLRLIYYSQIVNDFQKGDIAEGYSVSREKKESFPLTVTSAQKNPTAFYLCASSIQGGGAGYTFGSGTRLTVV.

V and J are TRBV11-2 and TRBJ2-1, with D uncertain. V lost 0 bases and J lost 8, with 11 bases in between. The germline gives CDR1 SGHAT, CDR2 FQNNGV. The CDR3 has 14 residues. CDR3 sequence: CASSLDRLVDEQFF. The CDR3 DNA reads TGTGCCAGCAGCTTAGATAGGCTAGTTGATGAGCAGTTCTTC.

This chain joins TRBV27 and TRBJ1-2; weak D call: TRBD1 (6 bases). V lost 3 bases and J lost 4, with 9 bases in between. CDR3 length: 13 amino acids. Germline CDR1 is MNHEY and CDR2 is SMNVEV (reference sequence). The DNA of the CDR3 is TGTGCCAGCAGTTTGACAGGATCCTATGGCTACACCTTC. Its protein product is CASSLTGSYGYTF.

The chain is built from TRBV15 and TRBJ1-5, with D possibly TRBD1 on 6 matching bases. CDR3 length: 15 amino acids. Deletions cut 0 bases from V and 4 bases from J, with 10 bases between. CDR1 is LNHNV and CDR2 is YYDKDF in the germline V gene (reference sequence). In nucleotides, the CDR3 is TGTGCCACCAGCAGAGATAAGGGGGTTAATCAGCCCCAGCATTTT. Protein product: CATSRDKGVNQPQHF.

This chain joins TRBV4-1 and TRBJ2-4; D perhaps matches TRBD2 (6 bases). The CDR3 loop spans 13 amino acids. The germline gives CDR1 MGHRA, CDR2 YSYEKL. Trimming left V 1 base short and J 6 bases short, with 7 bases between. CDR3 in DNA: TGCGCCAGCAGCCAAGGACTAGGAAACATTCAGTACTTC. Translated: CASSQGLGNIQYF.

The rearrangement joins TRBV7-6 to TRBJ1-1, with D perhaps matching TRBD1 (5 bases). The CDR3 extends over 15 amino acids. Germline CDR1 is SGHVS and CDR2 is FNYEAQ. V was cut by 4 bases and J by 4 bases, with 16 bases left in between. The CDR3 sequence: CASSSRAGRITEAFF. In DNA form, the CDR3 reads TGTGCCAGCAGCTCCCGGGCAGGGCGGATCACTGAAGCTTTCTTT.

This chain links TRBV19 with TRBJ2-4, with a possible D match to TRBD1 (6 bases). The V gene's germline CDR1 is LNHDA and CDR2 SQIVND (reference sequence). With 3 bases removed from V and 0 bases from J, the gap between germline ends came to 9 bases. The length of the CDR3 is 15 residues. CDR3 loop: CASSMRGQAKNIQYF. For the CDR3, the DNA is TGTGCCAGTAGTATGAGGGGACAAGCCAAAAACATTCAGTACTTC. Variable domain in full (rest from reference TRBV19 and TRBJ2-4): DGGITQSPKYLFRKEGQNVTLSCEQNLNHDAMYWYRQDPGQGLRLIYYSQIVNDFQKGDIAEGYSVSREKKESFPLTVTSAQKNPTAFYLCASSMRGQAKNIQYFGAGTRLSVL.

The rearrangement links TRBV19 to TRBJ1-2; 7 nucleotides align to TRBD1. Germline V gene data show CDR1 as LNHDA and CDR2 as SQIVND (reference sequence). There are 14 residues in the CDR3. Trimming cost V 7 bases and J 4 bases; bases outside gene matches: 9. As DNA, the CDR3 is TGTGCCAGTAACCGAGGGGGCGCTGCCTATGGCTACACCTTC. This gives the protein CASNRGGAAYGYTF.

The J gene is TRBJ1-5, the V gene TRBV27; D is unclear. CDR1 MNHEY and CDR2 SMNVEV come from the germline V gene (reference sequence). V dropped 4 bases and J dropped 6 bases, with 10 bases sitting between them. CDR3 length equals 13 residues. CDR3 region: CASSSDRGQPQHF. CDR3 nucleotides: TGTGCCAGCAGTTCCGATCGGGGTCAGCCCCAGCATTTT.

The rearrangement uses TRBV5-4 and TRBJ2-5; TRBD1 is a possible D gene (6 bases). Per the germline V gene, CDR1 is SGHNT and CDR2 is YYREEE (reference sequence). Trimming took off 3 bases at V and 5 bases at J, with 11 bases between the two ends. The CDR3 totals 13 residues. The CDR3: CASSWPGDETQYF. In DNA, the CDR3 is TGTGCCAGCAGCTGGCCAGGGGACGAGACCCAGTACTTC.

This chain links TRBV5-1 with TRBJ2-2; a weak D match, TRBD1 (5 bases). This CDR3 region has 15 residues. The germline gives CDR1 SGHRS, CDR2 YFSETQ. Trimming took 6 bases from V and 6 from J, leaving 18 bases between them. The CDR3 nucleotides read TGCGCCAGCACTCAGGGTACGTGGAGCGCCGGGGAGCTGTTTTTT. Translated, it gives CASTQGTWSAGELFF. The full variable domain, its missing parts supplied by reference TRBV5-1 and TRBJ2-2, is KAGVTQTPRYLIKTRGQQVTLSCSPISGHRSVSWYQQTPGQGLQFLFEYFSETQRNKGNFPGRFSGRQFSNSRSEMNVSTLELGDSALYLCASTQGTWSAGELFFGEGSRLTVL.

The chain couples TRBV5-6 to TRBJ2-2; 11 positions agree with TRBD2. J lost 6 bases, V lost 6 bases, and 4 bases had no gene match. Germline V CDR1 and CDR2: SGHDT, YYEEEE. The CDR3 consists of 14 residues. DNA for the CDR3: TGTGCCAGCACCACTAGCGGGGGCCCCGGGGAGCTGTTTTTT. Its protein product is CASTTSGGPGELFF. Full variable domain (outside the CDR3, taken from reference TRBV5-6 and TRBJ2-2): DAGVTQSPTHLIKTRGQQVTLRCSPKSGHDTVSWYQQALGQGPQFIFQYYEEEERQRGNFPDRFSGHQFPNYSSELNVNALLLGDSALYLCASTTSGGPGELFFGEGSRLTVL.

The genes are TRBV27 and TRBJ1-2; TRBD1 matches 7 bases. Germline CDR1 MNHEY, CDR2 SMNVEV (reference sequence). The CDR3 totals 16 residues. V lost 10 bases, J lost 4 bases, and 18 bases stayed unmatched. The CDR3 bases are TGTGCCACCTCACCCACCACGACAGGGCTCCCCTATGGCTACACCTTC. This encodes CATSPTTTGLPYGYTF.

The DNA of the CDR3 is TGTGCCAGCAGCCGGGGTCAGGGCGGCAACAATGAGCAGTTCTTC. Translation: CASSRGQGGNNEQFF. The rearrangement uses TRBV4-2 and TRBJ2-1, with D possibly being TRBD1 (5 bases). The length of the CDR3 is 15 residues. Deletions cut 4 bases from V and 5 bases from J, with 15 bases between. Germline V CDR1 and CDR2: LGHNA, YNFKEQ.

In DNA, the CDR3 is TGTGCCAGCAGTTACGGCAGGGGCGGGCACGAGCAGTACTTC. It yields the protein CASSYGRGGHEQYF. V gene TRBV6-5 combines with J gene TRBJ2-7, with D tentatively TRBD1 (6 bases). Germline CDR1 and CDR2: MNHEY and SVGAGI. CDR3 size: 14 residues. Trimming pared 2 bases from V and 5 bases from J, leaving 13 bases between.

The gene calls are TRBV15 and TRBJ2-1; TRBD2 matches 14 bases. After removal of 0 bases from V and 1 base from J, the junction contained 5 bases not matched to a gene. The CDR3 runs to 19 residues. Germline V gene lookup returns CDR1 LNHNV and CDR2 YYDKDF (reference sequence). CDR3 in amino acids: CATSRDRTSGGSSYNEQFF. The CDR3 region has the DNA TGTGCCACCAGCAGAGATCGGACTAGCGGGGGGTCTTCCTACAATGAGCAGTTCTTC.

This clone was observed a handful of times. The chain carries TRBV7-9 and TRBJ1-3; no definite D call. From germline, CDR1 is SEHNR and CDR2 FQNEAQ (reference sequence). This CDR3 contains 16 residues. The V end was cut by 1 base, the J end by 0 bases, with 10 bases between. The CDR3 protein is CASSLGGGFSGNTIYF. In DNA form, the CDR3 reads TGTGCCAGCAGCTTAGGTGGAGGCTTCTCTGGAAACACCATATATTTT.

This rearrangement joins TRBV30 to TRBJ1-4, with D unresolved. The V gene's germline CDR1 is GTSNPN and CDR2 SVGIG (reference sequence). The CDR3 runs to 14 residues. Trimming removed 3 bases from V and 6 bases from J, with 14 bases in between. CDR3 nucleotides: TGTGCCTGGAGACCCGGCGGCGGAGATGAAAAACTGTTTTTT. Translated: CAWRPGGGDEKLFF.

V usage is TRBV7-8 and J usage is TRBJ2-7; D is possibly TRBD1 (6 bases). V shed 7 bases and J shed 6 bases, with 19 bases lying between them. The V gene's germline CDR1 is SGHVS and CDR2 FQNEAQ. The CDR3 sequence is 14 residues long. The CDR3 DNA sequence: TGTGCCAGCACCCCTATCGGACAGTCCGGCGAGCAGTACTTC. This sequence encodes CASTPIGQSGEQYF.

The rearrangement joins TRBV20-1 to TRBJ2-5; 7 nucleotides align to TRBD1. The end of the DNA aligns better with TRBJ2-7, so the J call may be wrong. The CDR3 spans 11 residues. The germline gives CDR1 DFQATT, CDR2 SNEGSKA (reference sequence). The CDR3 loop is CSASTGYEQYF. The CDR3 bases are TGCAGTGCTTCGACAGGGTACGAGCAGTACTTC.

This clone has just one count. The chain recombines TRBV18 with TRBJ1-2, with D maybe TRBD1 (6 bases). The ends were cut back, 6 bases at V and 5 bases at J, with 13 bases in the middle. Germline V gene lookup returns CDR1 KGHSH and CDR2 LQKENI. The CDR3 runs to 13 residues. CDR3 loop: CASSMDSLYGYTF. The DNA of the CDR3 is TGTGCCAGCTCTATGGACAGCCTTTATGGCTACACCTTC. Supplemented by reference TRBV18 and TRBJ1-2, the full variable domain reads NAGVMQNPRHLVRRRGQEARLRCSPMKGHSHVYWYRQLPEEGLKFMVYLQKENIIDESGMPKERFSAEFPKEGPSILRIQQVVRGDSAAYFCASSMDSLYGYTFGSGTRLTVV.

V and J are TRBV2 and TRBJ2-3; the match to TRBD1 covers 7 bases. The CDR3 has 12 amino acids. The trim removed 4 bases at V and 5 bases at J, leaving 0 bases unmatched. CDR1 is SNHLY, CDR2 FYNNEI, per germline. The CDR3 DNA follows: TGTGCCAGCAGTGGACAGGGAGATACGCAGTATTTT. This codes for CASSGQGDTQYF. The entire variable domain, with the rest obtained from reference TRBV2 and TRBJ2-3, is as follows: EPEVTQTPSHQVTQMGQEVILRCVPISNHLYFYWYRQILGQKVEFLVSFYNNEISEKSEIFDDQFSVERPDGSNFTLKIRSTKLEDSAMYFCASSGQGDTQYFGPGTRLTVL.

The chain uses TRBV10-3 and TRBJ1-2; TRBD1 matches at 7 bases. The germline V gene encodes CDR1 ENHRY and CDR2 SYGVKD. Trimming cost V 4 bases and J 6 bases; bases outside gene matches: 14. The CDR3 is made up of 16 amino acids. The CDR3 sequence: CAISAGFLSGGNGYTF. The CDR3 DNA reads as TGTGCCATCAGTGCGGGTTTTTTATCAGGGGGAAATGGCTACACCTTC.

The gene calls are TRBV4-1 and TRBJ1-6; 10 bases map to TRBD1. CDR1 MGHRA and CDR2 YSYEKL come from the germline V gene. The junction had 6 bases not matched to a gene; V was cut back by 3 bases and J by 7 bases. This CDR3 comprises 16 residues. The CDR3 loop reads CASSQGTGALNSPLHF. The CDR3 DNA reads TGCGCCAGCAGCCAGGGGACAGGGGCCTTGAATTCACCCCTCCACTTT.

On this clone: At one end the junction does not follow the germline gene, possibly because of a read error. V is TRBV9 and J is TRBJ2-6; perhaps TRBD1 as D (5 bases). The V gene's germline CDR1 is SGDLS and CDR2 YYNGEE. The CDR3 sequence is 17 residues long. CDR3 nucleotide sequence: TGTGCCAGCAGCCCCCGCCCAGGGTTAACTGGGGCCAACGGCCTGACTTTC. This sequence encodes CASSPRPGLTGANGLTF.

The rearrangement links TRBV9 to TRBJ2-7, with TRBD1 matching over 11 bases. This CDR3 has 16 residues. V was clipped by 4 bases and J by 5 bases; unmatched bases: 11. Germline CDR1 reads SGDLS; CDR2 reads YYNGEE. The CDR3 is CASSLHAGTGGDEQYF. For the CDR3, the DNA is TGTGCCAGCAGCCTTCACGCCGGGACAGGGGGTGACGAGCAGTACTTC.

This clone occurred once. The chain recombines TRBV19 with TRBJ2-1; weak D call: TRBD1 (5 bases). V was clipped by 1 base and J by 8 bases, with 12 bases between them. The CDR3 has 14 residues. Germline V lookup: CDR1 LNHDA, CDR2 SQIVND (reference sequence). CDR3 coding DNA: TGTGCCAGTAGTATAGTCCACCAGGGCTATGAGCAGTTCTTC. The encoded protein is CASSIVHQGYEQFF.